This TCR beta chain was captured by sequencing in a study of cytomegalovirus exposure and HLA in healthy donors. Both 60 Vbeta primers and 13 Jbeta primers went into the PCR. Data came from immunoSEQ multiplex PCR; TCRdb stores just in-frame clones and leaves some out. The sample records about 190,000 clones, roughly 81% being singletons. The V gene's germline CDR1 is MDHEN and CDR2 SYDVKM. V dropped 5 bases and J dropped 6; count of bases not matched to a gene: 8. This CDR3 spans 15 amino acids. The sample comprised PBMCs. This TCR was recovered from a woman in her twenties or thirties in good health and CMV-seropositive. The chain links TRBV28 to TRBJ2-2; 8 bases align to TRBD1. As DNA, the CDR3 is TGTGCCAGCAGTGGACAGGGAAAGTCGGCCGGGGAGCTGTTTTTT. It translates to CASSGQGKSAGELFF.